Listed here are 23 T cell receptor beta chains from one sample, sequenced in a study of metastatic and nonmetastatic thyroid tumors. With MiXCR, TCRdb called clones anew from the PCR reads. The repertoire holds 15,000 or so clones, with around 3.6% as singletons. Every patient underwent thyroid surgery untreated. The source material was tumor tissue. These TCRs come from a female donor with papillary thyroid cancer or a benign thyroid nodule (not recorded which). Some clones in this sample may be carry-over from other donors' samples.

In this sample, this clone turned up a few times. V gene TRBV24-1 combines with J gene TRBJ2-2; perhaps D is TRBD1 or TRBD2 (6 bases each). There are 15 residues in the CDR3. Per the germline V gene, CDR1 is KGHDR and CDR2 is SFDVKD. The V end was cut by 8 bases, the J end by 5 bases, with 17 bases between. The CDR3 DNA sequence: TGTGCCACCAAATGGATTGGGGGGCGGACCGGGGAGCTGTTTTTT. Its protein product is CATKWIGGRTGELFF.

This clone came up a few times. The chain employs TRBV6-1 and TRBJ2-5, with D hard to call. In germline, CDR1 is MNHNS, CDR2 SASEGT. Deletions cut 0 bases from V and 4 bases from J, with 9 bases between. The length of the CDR3 is 14 residues. CDR3 protein: CASSEAGRGETQYF. CDR3 nucleotides: TGTGCCAGCAGTGAAGCTGGGCGCGGAGAGACCCAGTACTTC.

This clone was counted ten times or more. This CDR3 is also generated by other DNA sequences in the sample. V and J are TRBV27 and TRBJ2-3; 14 bases are a match to TRBD2. Losses at the gene ends were 4 bases for V and 3 bases for J; bases not matched to a gene: 3. Per the germline V gene, CDR1 is MNHEY and CDR2 is SMNVEV (reference sequence). This CDR3 comprises 16 residues. The CDR3 spells CASSSRLAGGTDTQYF. CDR3 in DNA: TGTGCCAGCAGTTCCCGACTAGCGGGAGGGACAGATACGCAGTATTTT.

In this sample, this clone turned up a few times. The chain uses TRBV28 and TRBJ2-2; 7 nucleotides align to TRBD1. Looked up from germline, CDR1 is MDHEN and CDR2 is SYDVKM. V shed 5 bases and J 2 bases; nucleotides not matched to a gene: 14. The CDR3 loop spans 18 amino acids. CDR3 amino acids: CASSGDSLVGFNTGELFF. CDR3 sequence (DNA): TGTGCCAGCAGTGGGGACAGTTTGGTGGGCTTTAACACCGGGGAGCTGTTTTTT.

The V call is TRBV20-1, the J call TRBJ2-7; maybe TRBD2 (6 bases). Trimming removed 3 bases at V and 0 bases at J, with 6 bases between. The CDR3 runs to 12 residues. CDR1 and CDR2 from the germline V gene are DFQATT and SNEGSKA (reference sequence). CDR3 sequence: CSASGSSYEQYF. For the CDR3, the DNA is TGCAGTGCTAGCGGGAGCTCCTACGAGCAGTACTTC.

This clone was seen more than once but under ten times. The chain links TRBV4-3 to TRBJ2-6, with D hard to call. CDR3 length: 16 amino acids. V was clipped by 3 bases and J by 8 bases, with 17 bases between them. Germline lookup yields CDR1 LGHNA and CDR2 YSLEER. The CDR3 coding sequence is TGCGCCAGCAGCCAGACGTTCCTCTCTTGGTCCAACGTCCTGACTTTC. This gives the protein CASSQTFLSWSNVLTF.

This clone was observed a handful of times. V gene TRBV27 combines with J gene TRBJ2-7; the D is unclear. The CDR3 has 13 residues. Germline V gene lookup returns CDR1 MNHEY and CDR2 SMNVEV (reference sequence). Trimming pared 1 base from V and 8 bases from J, leaving 12 bases between. Written as DNA, the CDR3 is TGTGCCAGCAGTTTATGCCTCCGCCTGCAGCAGTACTTC. Protein product: CASSLCLRLQQYF.

This clone was recorded a few times. Here the CDR3 DNA reads TGTGCCAGCAGCTATCACGTGGATGAGCAGTTCTTC. It is translated as CASSYHVDEQFF. The V gene is TRBV11-3, the J gene TRBJ2-1; no definite D call. Germline assignment: CDR1 SGHNT and CDR2 YENEEA. V lost 4 bases and J 8 bases, leaving 9 bases between the germline ends. The CDR3 extends over 12 amino acids.

In this sample, this clone is medium-sized. The gene calls are TRBV28 and TRBJ1-2, with 8 bases aligning to TRBD1. The germline gives CDR1 MDHEN, CDR2 SYDVKM. Unmatched junction bases numbered 6, after V lost 6 bases and J lost 6 bases. The CDR3 spans 13 residues. The CDR3 nucleotides are TGTGCCAGCAGACCAGGGGGCACGGATGGCTACACCTTC. Its translation: CASRPGGTDGYTF.

The chain has TRBV6-1 and TRBJ2-2; 7 nucleotides agree with TRBD2. The CDR3 sequence is 14 residues long. The V segment lost 6 bases and the J segment 3 bases; nucleotides outside the gene matches: 4. The V gene's germline CDR1 is MNHNS and CDR2 SASEGT. This CDR3 reads CASSSGLYTGELFF. CDR3 nucleotide sequence: TGTGCCAGCAGCTCGGGACTATACACCGGGGAGCTGTTTTTT.

A few counts support this clone. The chain carries TRBV25-1 and TRBJ1-2, with 7 bases that match TRBD1. Trimming took 5 bases from V and 5 from J; bases not matched to a gene: 5. This CDR3 is 13 amino acids long. Germline CDR1 reads MGHDK; CDR2 reads SYGVNS. DNA of the CDR3: TGTGCCAGCAGTTTTAGGACAGGATATGGCTACACCTTC. Amino acid sequence: CASSFRTGYGYTF.

The chain couples TRBV20-1 to TRBJ2-7; TRBD2 aligns across 11 bases. Germline CDR1 DFQATT, CDR2 SNEGSKA (reference sequence). There are 15 residues in the CDR3. With V trimmed by 4 bases and J by 2 bases, 7 bases remained unmatched. CDR3 DNA sequence: TGCAGTGCTACCGATTTAGCGGGAGGGCCCTACGAGCAGTACTTC. It encodes CSATDLAGGPYEQYF.

Sample share makes this clone medium-sized (0.01 to 0.1%). The V gene is TRBV5-1, the J gene TRBJ2-5; 7 bases are a match to TRBD2. Trimming at V came to 0 bases and at J to 7 bases, leaving 6 bases not matched to a gene. The CDR3 runs to 14 residues. Germline V gene sequence: CDR1 SGHRS, CDR2 YFSETQ. CDR3 loop: CASSLVAGDGTQYF. The CDR3 DNA reads TGCGCCAGCAGCTTGGTTGCGGGAGATGGGACCCAGTACTTC.

The gene calls are TRBV20-1 and TRBJ2-1; 7 bases fit TRBD2. From germline, CDR1 is DFQATT and CDR2 SNEGSKA (reference sequence). The length of the CDR3 is 15 residues. V gave up 1 base and J gave up 3 bases; unmatched junction bases: 6. CDR3 nucleotide sequence: TGCAGTGCTAGAGGGGGGAGGGGAGTCTACAATGAGCAGTTCTTC. Translating gives CSARGGRGVYNEQFF.

Comments on this clone: The junction shows a germline mismatch at one end, possibly a read error. The rearrangement links TRBV6-1 to TRBJ2-7, with D perhaps matching TRBD1 or TRBD2 (5 bases each). Germline assignment: CDR1 MNHNS and CDR2 SASEGT. The CDR3 is 12 amino acids. CDR3 loop: CVSSRDLYEHYF. CDR3 nucleotides: TGTGTCAGCAGTCGGGACCTCTACGAGCATTACTTC.

The chain links TRBV28 to TRBJ1-1; possibly TRBD1 for D (5 bases). The germline V gene has CDR1 MDHEN and CDR2 SYDVKM. The germline V and J ends were trimmed by 6 bases and 4 bases, with 12 bases remaining between them. CDR3 length: 13 residues. CDR3: CASRIQGTTEAFF. In nucleotides, the CDR3 is TGTGCCAGCAGAATCCAGGGTACCACTGAAGCTTTCTTT.

This clone was detected a few times. The chain recombines TRBV7-9 with TRBJ2-7; 7 positions agree with TRBD2. V was clipped by 4 bases and J by 0 bases; unmatched bases: 6. This CDR3 is built from 15 residues. Germline assignment: CDR1 SEHNR and CDR2 FQNEAQ (reference sequence). CDR3 amino acids: CASSSQRGDSYEQYF. The CDR3 bases are TGTGCCAGCAGCTCCCAACGGGGGGACTCCTACGAGCAGTACTTC.

Only a few counts were recorded for this clone. The chain couples TRBV11-3 to TRBJ2-1; TRBD2 agrees at 9 bases. V shed 5 bases, J shed 5 bases, and the junction held 10 bases outside the gene matches. The CDR3 length is 16 residues. CDR1 and CDR2 (germline): SGHNT, YENEEA. CDR3 region: CASSRRAGGVDNEQFF. CDR3 bases: TGTGCCAGCAGCAGGCGAGCGGGAGGTGTGGACAATGAGCAGTTCTTC.

This clone came up a few times. The genes are TRBV6-5 and TRBJ2-1; tentative D call: TRBD2 (6 bases). Germline lookup yields CDR1 MNHEY and CDR2 SVGAGI. The germline V and J ends were trimmed by 4 bases and 6 bases, with 13 bases remaining between them. The CDR3 totals 14 residues. CDR3 amino acids: CASSFMTSANEQFF. The CDR3, as DNA: TGTGCCAGCAGTTTCATGACTAGTGCCAATGAGCAGTTCTTC.

The sample holds a few counts of this clone. The chain combines TRBV20-1 with TRBJ1-2; no clear D. Germline V CDR1 and CDR2: DFQATT, SNEGSKA (reference sequence). The CDR3 is 14 amino acids. Between the trimmed V and J ends, which lost 4 bases and 1 base, there was a span of 13 bases. The CDR3 reads CSATPSRLNYGYTF. The CDR3 DNA follows: TGCAGTGCTACCCCCTCCAGGCTTAACTATGGCTACACCTTC.

This clone was found a few times. The chain recombines TRBV6-1 with TRBJ1-4; D remains unclear. Trimming removed 5 bases at V and 8 bases at J, with 15 bases between. The CDR3 extends over 14 amino acids. CDR1 is MNHNS and CDR2 is SASEGT in the germline V gene. In nucleotides, the CDR3 is TGTGCCAGCAGTCCCCGAAGGGCGGGGGAAAAACTGTTTTTT. Translation gives CASSPRRAGEKLFF.

The rearrangement links TRBV27 to TRBJ2-3; D possibly uses TRBD1 or TRBD2 (6 bases each). The germline V and J ends were trimmed by 3 bases and 0 bases, with 13 bases remaining between them. The CDR3 has 16 residues. The germline V gene encodes CDR1 MNHEY and CDR2 SMNVEV (reference sequence). The CDR3 DNA sequence: TGTGCCAGCAGTTTCTGGGGGGCGCGGAGCACAGATACGCAGTATTTT. As protein: CASSFWGARSTDTQYF.

This clone turned up a few times. The rearrangement uses TRBV6-9 and TRBJ1-2, with no clear D. The CDR3 is made up of 13 amino acids. Trimming removed 7 bases at V and 4 bases at J, with 13 bases between. Germline values: CDR1 MNHGY, CDR2 SVAAGI. The CDR3 is CASNTRACYGYTF. The CDR3 bases are TGTGCCAGCAACACCCGGGCTTGCTATGGCTACACCTTC.